One sample yielded the 31 T cell receptor beta chains listed below, sequenced in a study of naive and memory T cell subsets. Their target antigens are unknown. An equimolar mix of two oligonucleotides served as the beta constant-region primer for TRBC1 and TRBC2. The ligated cDNA underwent four PCR rounds using SP2 and nested alpha and beta constant-region primers. TCRdb re-called the UMI-ligation and nested PCR reads with MiXCR, one entry per CDR3 protein. Here the sample spans roughly 100,000 distinct CDR3 sequences, approximately 14% being singletons. Findings and limits, study-wide: Especially in CD8 cells, naive repertoires contained a few larger clonotypes, possibly CD45RA-re-expressing memory cells.

Sequenced sample: naive CD8+ T cells from blood. The receptors shown here come from a human donor in good health.

This clonotype was found many times. The genes are TRBV14 and TRBJ2-1; 9 positions match TRBD2. CDR3 length: 17 residues. Germline-derived CDR1 and CDR2 are SGHDN and FVKESK. J lost 5 bases, V lost 1 base, and 9 bases had no gene match. This CDR3 is CASSQVMAGGENNEQFF. The CDR3 nucleotides are TGTGCCAGCAGCCAAGTGATGGCGGGAGGGGAGAACAATGAGCAGTTCTTC.

This clonotype was detected many times. The CDR3 sequence: CASSLGQDIEAFF. In DNA form, the CDR3 reads TGTGCCAGCAGTTTAGGGCAGGACATTGAAGCTTTCTTT. The gene calls are TRBV12-3 or TRBV12-4 and TRBJ1-1, with a possible D match to TRBD1 (5 bases). Trimming left V 1 base short and J 7 bases short, with 10 bases between. This CDR3 contains 13 residues.

The genes are TRBV4-3 and TRBJ2-7; D gene unclear. Deletions cut 2 bases from V and 2 bases from J, with 7 bases between. Per the germline V gene, CDR1 is LGHNA and CDR2 is YSLEER. The CDR3 loop spans 13 amino acids. DNA for the CDR3: TGCGCCAGCAGCCAATGGGCCACCTACGAGCAGTACTTC. Translating it yields CASSQWATYEQYF.

This clonotype was detected only a few times. The chain uses TRBV6-2 or TRBV6-3 and TRBJ2-1; D is ambiguous. Per the germline V gene, CDR1 is MNHEY and CDR2 is SVGEGT. Trimming removed 2 bases from V and 6 bases from J, with 14 bases in between. The CDR3 length is 15 residues. The CDR3 reads CASSYPLGSSNEQFF. In DNA form, the CDR3 reads TGTGCCAGCAGTTACCCATTGGGGTCTAGCAATGAGCAGTTCTTC.

This clonotype has a handful of counts. The rearrangement links TRBV25-1 to TRBJ2-1; D is undetermined. The CDR3 length is 16 residues. Trimming removed 2 bases at V and 6 bases at J, with 17 bases between. Germline V CDR1 and CDR2: MGHDK, SYGVNS. The CDR3 loop reads CASSEPPAASANEQFF. CDR3 nucleotide sequence: TGTGCCAGCAGTGAACCGCCGGCGGCCAGTGCCAATGAGCAGTTCTTC.

This clonotype was detected only a few times. V and J are TRBV6-2 or TRBV6-3 and TRBJ2-7; 7 nucleotides line up with TRBD2. Per the germline V gene, CDR1 is MNHEY and CDR2 is SVGEGT. Trimming took 2 bases from V and 6 from J; bases not matched to a gene: 7. This CDR3 has 14 amino acids. The CDR3 DNA follows: TGTGCCAGCAGTTACGATGCGGGAGTTTCCGAGCAGTACTTC. Its protein product is CASSYDAGVSEQYF.

The rearrangement uses TRBV29-1 and TRBJ2-1, with 10 bases aligning to TRBD1. Germline-derived CDR1 and CDR2 are SQVTM and ANQGSEA. The CDR3 is made up of 13 amino acids. The CDR3 DNA is TGCAGTACGGACAGGGGGACCTACAATGAGCAGTTCTTC. This gives the protein CSTDRGTYNEQFF.

This clonotype was detected ten times or more. The chain has TRBV12-3 or TRBV12-4 and TRBJ1-5, with a tentative D call TRBD1 (5 bases). Trimming removed 1 base from V and 1 base from J, with 5 bases in between. This CDR3 region has 14 residues. CDR3 loop: CASSLGQSNQPQHF. DNA of the CDR3: TGTGCCAGCAGTTTAGGACAGAGCAATCAGCCCCAGCATTTT.

The chain uses TRBV7-9 and TRBJ1-1; D ambiguous. V lost 5 bases and J lost 6, with 10 bases in between. The germline V gene encodes CDR1 SEHNR and CDR2 FQNEAQ (reference sequence). There are 12 residues in the CDR3. CDR3 sequence (DNA): TGTGCCAGCAGCCCTGGGCCGGCTGAAGCTTTCTTT. This gives the protein CASSPGPAEAFF.

This clonotype was counted between two and nine times. The chain links TRBV14 to TRBJ2-3, with 7 bases identical to TRBD1. V lost 3 bases to trimming and J lost 4 bases; unmatched junction nucleotides: 4. The V gene's germline CDR1 is SGHDN and CDR2 FVKESK. CDR3 length: 14 residues. CDR3 sequence: CASSHRDSSDTQYF. CDR3 DNA: TGTGCCAGCAGCCATCGGGACAGCTCAGATACGCAGTATTTT.

This clonotype came up a few times. The chain couples TRBV12-3 or TRBV12-4 to TRBJ2-7; possibly TRBD1 or TRBD2 for D (6 bases each). The CDR3 contains 12 residues. V gave up 8 bases and J gave up 5 bases, with 13 bases separating them. The CDR3 spells CASPWGAHEQYF. The DNA for the CDR3 is TGTGCCAGCCCGTGGGGGGCCCACGAGCAGTACTTC.

This clonotype was found a few times. This chain joins TRBV2 and TRBJ2-7; D not resolved. V lost 3 bases and J lost 7, with 13 bases in between. The germline CDR1 and CDR2 sequences are SNHLY and FYNNEI. This CDR3 is 13 amino acids long. CDR3: CASSEVRVDEQYF. The CDR3 region has the DNA TGTGCCAGCAGTGAGGTTCGGGTCGATGAGCAGTACTTC. The whole variable domain, remainder taken from reference TRBV2 and TRBJ2-7, is EPEVTQTPSHQVTQMGQEVILRCVPISNHLYFYWYRQILGQKVEFLVSFYNNEISEKSEIFDDQFSVERPDGSNFTLKIRSTKLEDSAMYFCASSEVRVDEQYFGPGTRLTVT.

This clonotype was recorded a few times. CDR3 residues: CASSPGLAVVEQFF. CDR3 DNA: TGCGCCAGCAGCCCGGGACTAGCGGTTGTTGAGCAGTTCTTC. The chain combines TRBV5-1 with TRBJ2-1; 11 bases map to TRBD2. J lost 9 bases, V lost 4 bases, and 6 bases had no gene match. Looked up from germline, CDR1 is SGHRS and CDR2 is YFSETQ. CDR3 length equals 14 residues.

This clonotype was observed at least ten times. The genes are TRBV29-1 and TRBJ1-1; possibly TRBD1 for D (5 bases). This CDR3 has 16 amino acids. The ends were cut back, 0 bases at V and 3 bases at J, with 17 bases in the middle. Germline CDR1 SQVTM, CDR2 ANQGSEA. For the CDR3, the DNA is TGCAGCGTTGAAGATCTTCGGGGAGGGGTTCACACTGAAGCTTTCTTT. Protein sequence: CSVEDLRGGVHTEAFF.

This clonotype was detected only a few times. This chain joins TRBV4-3 and TRBJ2-3; 11 positions agree with TRBD2. Germline V gives CDR1 LGHNA, CDR2 YSLEER. The CDR3 has 17 residues. The V and J ends lost 0 bases and 0 bases, in that order; junction bases with no gene match: 2. The CDR3 sequence: CASSQDGTSGSTDTQYF. The CDR3 DNA reads TGCGCCAGCAGCCAAGACGGGACTAGCGGAAGCACAGATACGCAGTATTTT.

Turning to this clonotype: A much larger clone differs by one base, so this may be a read error. This chain uses TRBV20-1 with TRBJ2-1; D is ambiguous. Germline V lookup: CDR1 DFQATT, CDR2 SNEGSKA (reference sequence). The CDR3 extends over 9 amino acids. CDR3 coding DNA: TGCAGTGTTGACAATGAGCAGGTCTTC. Its translation is CSVDNEQVF.

CDR3: CASSLGRGGGYYEQYF. The CDR3 DNA is TGTGCCAGCAGCTTAGGTCGTGGGGGCGGATACTACGAGCAGTACTTC. The chain links TRBV13 to TRBJ2-7; a weak D match, TRBD1 (6 bases). The V end was cut by 0 bases, the J end by 3 bases, with 15 bases between. Germline V gene sequence: CDR1 PRHDT, CDR2 FYEKMQ (reference sequence). The CDR3 sequence is 16 residues long.

This clonotype was observed a handful of times. J is TRBJ1-1 and V is TRBV27; 7 bases match TRBD1. In germline, CDR1 is MNHEY, CDR2 SMNVEV (reference sequence). The CDR3 sequence is 14 residues long. The V and J ends lost 7 bases and 4 bases, in that order; junction bases with no gene match: 9. The chain's CDR3 is CASNRDRAGTEAFF. In DNA form, the CDR3 reads TGTGCCAGCAACAGAGACAGGGCGGGCACTGAAGCTTTCTTT.

The genes are TRBV13 and TRBJ1-5; D gene uncertain. The V gene's germline CDR1 is PRHDT and CDR2 FYEKMQ (reference sequence). The V and J ends lost 4 bases and 7 bases respectively, with 8 bases between them. The CDR3 spans 12 residues. CDR3 sequence (DNA): TGTGCCAGCAGCTCCGGTGAGCAGCCCCAGCATTTT. This codes for CASSSGEQPQHF.

The V call is TRBV25-1, the J call TRBJ2-1; TRBD2 might be the D (6 bases). The germline V and J ends were trimmed by 8 bases and 7 bases, with 12 bases remaining between them. This CDR3 spans 12 amino acids. From germline, CDR1 is MGHDK and CDR2 SYGVNS. CDR3 bases: TGTGCCAGCCTGGCCCGGGGGAATGAGCAGTTCTTC. Residues: CASLARGNEQFF. Supplemented by reference TRBV25-1 and TRBJ2-1, the full variable domain reads EADIYQTPRYLVIGTGKKITLECSQTMGHDKMYWYQQDPGMELHLIHYSYGVNSTEKGDLSSESTVSRIRTEHFPLTLESARPSHTSQYLCASLARGNEQFFGPGTRLTVL.

This clonotype was observed a few times. This rearrangement joins TRBV25-1 to TRBJ2-1; TRBD1 might be the D (6 bases). V dropped 4 bases and J dropped 3 bases, with 7 bases sitting between them. CDR1 and CDR2 (germline): MGHDK, SYGVNS. The CDR3 length is 13 residues. CDR3 protein: CASSVDSYNEQFF. The CDR3 bases are TGTGCCAGCAGTGTGGACAGCTACAATGAGCAGTTCTTC.

The chain employs TRBV13 and TRBJ2-4; TRBD1 agrees at 7 bases. This CDR3 is 18 amino acids long. With 3 bases clipped from V and 0 bases from J, the junction kept 11 bases outside the gene matches. The germline V gene has CDR1 PRHDT and CDR2 FYEKMQ (reference sequence). The CDR3 loop reads CASSLTRQGRLAKNIQYF. The CDR3 DNA sequence: TGTGCCAGCAGCTTGACCAGACAGGGTAGGCTAGCCAAAAACATTCAGTACTTC.

This chain joins TRBV9 and TRBJ2-2; D is ambiguous. Deletions cut 1 base from V and 6 bases from J, with 13 bases between. Germline-derived CDR1 and CDR2 are SGDLS and YYNGEE. The CDR3 consists of 15 residues. In DNA form, the CDR3 reads TGTGCCAGCAGCGTAAAGGGCCTTGGCGCCGGGGAGCTGTTTTTT. Its protein product is CASSVKGLGAGELFF.

This rearrangement joins TRBV12-3 or TRBV12-4 to TRBJ2-1, with 10 bases fitting TRBD2. V was clipped by 2 bases and J by 4 bases; unmatched bases: 2. There are 15 residues in the CDR3. The DNA of the CDR3 is TGTGCCAGCAGTTTACAAGCGGGAGGGTACAATGAGCAGTTCTTC. Residues: CASSLQAGGYNEQFF.

The chain has TRBV9 and TRBJ2-1, with D maybe TRBD1 (6 bases). Germline assignment: CDR1 SGDLS and CDR2 YYNGEE. V was pared by 1 base and J by 7 bases, with 12 bases between. The CDR3 contains 14 residues. The CDR3 sequence is CASSVTSGVNEQFF. As DNA, the CDR3 is TGTGCCAGCAGCGTAACGTCAGGGGTTAATGAGCAGTTCTTC.

The V and J genes are TRBV11-1 and TRBJ2-3; TRBD1 matches 7 bases. The CDR3 runs 18 residues. Trimming at V came to 4 bases and at J to 3 bases, leaving 16 bases not matched to a gene. CDR1 is SGHAT and CDR2 is FQDESV in the germline V gene (reference sequence). The CDR3 nucleotides are TGTGCCAGCAGCTCCACCCCGTTCCGACAGGGACCGACAGATACGCAGTATTTT. This encodes CASSSTPFRQGPTDTQYF.

In DNA form, the CDR3 reads TGTGCCAGCAGCGATAACCAGGATACGCAGTATTTT. It encodes CASSDNQDTQYF. The chain joins TRBV9 to TRBJ2-3; the D is unclear. V was pared by 3 bases and J by 6 bases, with 8 bases between. The CDR3 is made up of 12 amino acids. Looked up from germline, CDR1 is SGDLS and CDR2 is YYNGEE.

This chain joins TRBV5-5 and TRBJ1-5; D ambiguous. The length of the CDR3 is 13 residues. V was trimmed by 0 bases and J by 4 bases, leaving 5 bases between them. The germline CDR1 and CDR2 sequences are SGHKS and YYEKEE (reference sequence). The CDR3 DNA reads as TGTGCCAGCAGCTTGGGGGATAATCAGCCCCAGCATTTT. Amino acid sequence: CASSLGDNQPQHF.

V usage is TRBV15 and J usage is TRBJ2-3; no clear D. Germline-derived CDR1 and CDR2 are LNHNV and YYDKDF (reference sequence). V lost 9 bases, J lost 2 bases, and 15 bases lay in between. The CDR3 has 14 amino acids. This chain's CDR3 is CATNRKGTTDTQYF. The CDR3 bases are TGTGCCACGAATCGAAAGGGAACCACAGATACGCAGTATTTT. The complete variable domain, with remaining parts taken from reference TRBV15 and TRBJ2-3, reads DAMVIQNPRYQVTQFGKPVTLSCSQTLNHNVMYWYQQKSSQAPKLLFHYYDKDFNNEADTPDNFQSRRPNTSFCFLDIRSPGLGDTAMYLCATNRKGTTDTQYFGPGTRLTVL.

This clonotype was picked up a small number of times. The genes are TRBV4-3 and TRBJ2-2, with D perhaps matching TRBD1 (5 bases). CDR1 is LGHNA and CDR2 is YSLEER in the germline V gene. The CDR3 has 16 amino acids. Trimming removed 0 bases from V and 1 base from J, with 9 bases in between. The CDR3 sequence: CASSQDQGWNTGELFF. DNA of the CDR3: TGCGCCAGCAGCCAAGATCAGGGCTGGAACACCGGGGAGCTGTTTTTT.

The chain has TRBV6-5 and TRBJ2-1; 8 positions match TRBD1. J was trimmed by 7 bases and V by 5 bases; bases with no gene match: 10. The CDR3 runs to 15 residues. Germline CDR1 reads MNHEY; CDR2 reads SVGAGI. Written as DNA, the CDR3 is TGTGCCAGCAGTCCCTTCACAGGGGGAGGAAATGAGCAGTTCTTC. Its protein is CASSPFTGGGNEQFF.